This TCR beta chain was observed in a study of blood T cell repertoires in COVID-19. Across the whole study: Material from acute and convalescent COVID-19 was sourced from the United States, Italy and Spain.

The authors' processing: The authors estimated nucleated cell counts from reference gene primer amplification. Sequencing used immunoSEQ multiplex PCR; TCRdb keeps in-frame clones, though not all of them. The V and J calls and clone size come from that table; D and trimming were worked out from the DNA. The sample lists around 200,000 clones, approximately 85% occurring once. The CDR3 spans 15 residues. V dropped 6 bases and J dropped 3; count of bases not matched to a gene: 10. Germline V lookup: CDR1 MDHEN, CDR2 SYDVKM. The chain has TRBV28 and TRBJ2-7, with TRBD1 matching over 8 bases. Sequencing used peripheral blood. The source of this sequence is a man aged 55 to 70 with acute or convalescent COVID-19. CDR3 region: CASRRGAGGFYEQYF. DNA of the CDR3: TGTGCCAGCAGACGAGGGGCAGGGGGCTTCTACGAGCAGTACTTC. Complete variable domain (other parts from reference TRBV28 and TRBJ2-7): DVKVTQSSRYLVKRTGEKVFLECVQDMDHENMFWYRQDPGLGLRLIYFSYDVKMKEKGDIPEGYSVSREKKERFSLILESASTNQTSMYLCASRRGAGGFYEQYFGPGTRLTVT.